This T cell receptor (beta chain) was identified in a study of T cell changes during pregnancy in multiple sclerosis. A note on this clone: One end of the junction varies from germline; a read error may be responsible.

CDR1 is SGDLS, CDR2 YYNGEE, per germline. The CDR3 totals 16 residues. Data came from immunoSEQ multiplex PCR; TCRdb stores just in-frame clones and leaves some out. This sample has some 51,000 clones, with around 94% found just once. This TCR was recovered from a female donor with multiple sclerosis, enrolled in a pregnancy study. The source was CD4+ T cells from peripheral blood mononuclear cells, collected in the second trimester of pregnancy. V usage is TRBV9 and J usage is TRBJ2-1, with 14 bases matching TRBD2. CDR3 bases: TGTGCCGGCAGCGTAGTAGGGACTAGCGGGAGAAATGAGCAGTTCTTC. This sequence encodes CAGSVVGTSGRNEQFF.